This TCR beta chain was observed in a study of regulatory T cells in long-lasting Graves disease (dated by TCRdb to the early 2020s). With respect to the entire study: Patients with newly diagnosed Graves' disease had been on antithyroid drugs for under 3 months. This study used TCR sequencing and RNA sequencing of peripheral blood to compare persistent Graves' disease patients against newly diagnosed Graves' disease patients. A total of roughly 35 samples underwent TCR sequencing: around 13 from persistent and around 20 from newly diagnosed Graves' disease patients. The study was conducted in China and was registered as a clinical trial.

The library was prepared using multiplex PCR. The listed sequencing device is Illumina HiSeq 4000. CDR3 regions were amplified by Arm-PCR with iRepertoire HTBI primers to construct TCR beta libraries. Before sequencing, the PCR products underwent gel purification. The published analysis was carried out like this. Across samples, 60 to 75 TRBV and 14 TRBJ segments were identified and used for gene usage analysis of CDR3 amino acid clonotypes. Filtered high-quality paired reads were merged into contigs using COPE and FqMerger. Contigs were aligned with BLAST to IMGT TRBV, TRBD and TRBJ reference genes, and CDR3 was defined per IMGT. Any clonotype with a frequency above 0.1% was counted as a highly expanded clone. Shannon entropy served as the measure of repertoire diversity, while the Gini coefficient captured V-J evenness. A clonotype found in more than one individual was treated as public. Using fastp trimming at Q25 and MiXCR clonotype assembly, TCRdb reanalyzed the public sequencing data and kept in-frame beta chains. CDR3 protein sequences are deduplicated, and each keeps its most common genes and DNA. The V and J calls were determined by TCRdb, not by the authors. The sample table holds 250,000 or so distinct CDR3 sequences, of which around a sixth were seen once. The ten largest make up 14% of the sample.

The junction carries 9 bases between V and J, which are trimmed by 7 bases and 0 bases respectively. CDR1 SQVTM and CDR2 ANQGSEA are derived from the germline V gene. The CDR3 has 12 amino acids, counting the end cysteine and phenylalanine. The read is trimmed to its CDR3 DNA, 36 bases read in frame from base 1. There are many counts of this clonotype. Its antigen remains undetermined. Base-call qualities are not available, and no considerably larger clone is one nucleotide away. The label giving this sample's time point can be read as: newly diagnosed GD, antithyroid drugs for less than 3 months. RNA was extracted from PBMCs in TRIzol for both TCR sequencing and RNA sequencing. The diagnosis of Graves' disease was made according to American Thyroid Association guidelines. Recruitment of patients was carried out at an endocrinology department in Xi'an, China. Each patient gave roughly 8.4 milliliters of peripheral blood, collected in an EDTA anticoagulant tube. Ficoll Paque Plus density gradient separation was used to isolate PBMCs, and no further T cell sorting was done. An Agilent 2100 Bioanalyzer and agarose gel were used to check RNA quality, while a NanoDrop 2000 measured RNA concentration.

Overall study results and their limits: As a limitation, the authors acknowledged that the small sample size may reduce accuracy. Compared with newly diagnosed patients, persistent Graves' disease patients had lower TCR Shannon entropy and fewer highly expanded clones, which suggests clonal expansion. Persistent disease showed preferential use of TRBV28, TRBJ1-2 and TRBJ2-5, whereas newly diagnosed disease favored TRBV20-1 and TRBJ2-1. Sequencing and analysis were limited to the TCR beta chain. Only peripheral blood was studied, because thyroid tissue, the primary lesion, was inaccessible. Patients with persistent disease shared more public clonotypes (about 3,000) than newly diagnosed patients did (about 1,000).

A further study also used this sample, focusing on T cells in Graves' hyperthyroidism and ophthalmopathy. Reported in the second study: A patient counted as having stable Graves' hyperthyroidism if no progression to ophthalmopathy occurred over 18 months of follow-up. Hyperthyroidism patients were newly diagnosed, with disease duration under 2 months, and aged 18 to 65 years. The study excluded patients with uncontrolled infections, other autoimmune diseases, pregnancy or lactation. Diagnoses were established on the basis of clinical symptoms, serum thyroxine and TRAb, thyroid ultrasound, and orbital computed tomography. For the first round of RT-PCR on the TCR CDR3, the HTBI primer set was used together with the Qiagen OneStep RT-PCR kit. Most expanded thyroid clonotypes (frequency above 0.001) were also detected in blood, a finding suggesting that blood repertoires may reflect thyroid immune responses. A model built on a 13 V-J signature distinguished ophthalmopathy from stable hyperthyroidism, reaching 85% to 90% sensitivity and 81.08% specificity in cross-validation and 80%/75% in testing. In validation, the model predicted progression to ophthalmopathy a median of roughly 6.1 months before onset, with approximately 71% sensitivity and roughly 73% specificity. TCR V-J signatures able to tell the groups apart were searched for in a discovery cohort of about a hundred patients, of whom 43 had Graves' ophthalmopathy and about 60 had stable Graves' hyperthyroidism. Whether ophthalmopathy could be predicted prospectively was tested in an independent validation cohort made up of 18 hyperthyroidism patients plus 17 patients who later progressed to ophthalmopathy. For training and testing, the 100 or so patients in the discovery cohort were randomly divided in a 7:3 ratio. In more than 5 Graves' hyperthyroidism patients, the study also compared T-cell repertoires from thyroid tissue with T-cell repertoires from blood. After sampling, hyperthyroidism patients received methimazole starting at 30 mg daily, and ophthalmopathy patients received high-dose intravenous methylprednisolone. Libraries were constructed in a second round of multiplex PCR, after which size selection and purification were carried out. The libraries were sequenced on an Illumina HiSeq2000 using paired-end 100 bp reads. Raw data were processed with SOAPnuke, discarding reads with adapters, uncalled bases, mean Phred below 15, or no exact constant-primer or identifier match. COPE v1.2.5 was used to merge high-quality paired reads, and clonotypes were defined as unique nucleotide sequences. Clonotypes were aligned to IMGT TRBV, TRBD and TRBJ reference segments using MiTCR v1.1. The analysis included only V-J combinations with a frequency above 0.0001, which together covered over 98% of the repertoires. The TCS score was defined as F50 (clonal expansion) divided by E x V (chaos), with BLOSUM62-based TCRdist calculated between CDR3 peptides within each V-J. Welch's t-statistics and random forest reduced 450 to 600 V-J features to some 14, which were used in a naive Bayes classifier (R e1071). No statistical method was used to set the sample size in advance, and investigators knew the group allocation. The paper describes TCR Vbeta CDR3 sequencing of 120 to 150 peripheral blood samples, made up of some 42 ophthalmopathy patients, roughly 72 hyperthyroidism patients and around 17 progressor patients.

The sequence links TRBV29-1 to TRBJ1-1, with no D gene named confidently. This sequence originates from a young woman with Graves disease. Donor details come from another sample of the same person, matched by shared clones. The sample here was peripheral blood mononuclear cells (PBMCs), taken at new diagnosis, from a patient treated with antithyroid drugs. The CDR3 protein: CSANDLNTEAFF. Read as DNA, the sequence is TGCAGCGCTAATGATCTGAACACTGAAGCTTTCTTT.